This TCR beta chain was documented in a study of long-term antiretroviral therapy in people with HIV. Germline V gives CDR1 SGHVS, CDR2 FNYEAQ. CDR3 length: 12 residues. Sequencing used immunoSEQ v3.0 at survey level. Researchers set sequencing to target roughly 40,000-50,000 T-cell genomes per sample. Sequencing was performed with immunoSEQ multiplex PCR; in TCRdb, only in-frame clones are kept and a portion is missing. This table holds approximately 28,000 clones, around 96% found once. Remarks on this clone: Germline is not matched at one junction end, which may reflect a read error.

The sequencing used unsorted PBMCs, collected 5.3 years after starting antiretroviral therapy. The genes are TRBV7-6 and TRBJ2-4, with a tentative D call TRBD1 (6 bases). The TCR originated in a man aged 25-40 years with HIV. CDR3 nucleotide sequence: TGTGCCAGCAGCCGCTCGACAGGCCCGAAGCACTTC. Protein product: CASSRSTGPKHF.